This TCR beta chain was profiled in a study of T cells in Graves' hyperthyroidism and ophthalmopathy. Among the patients, aged 18 to 65, hyperthyroidism was newly diagnosed and had lasted under 2 months. Uncontrolled infections, other autoimmune diseases, pregnancy or lactation led to exclusion of patients. Researchers took RNA transcripts and amplified the TCR beta CDR3 regions from them. HTBI primers drove first-round RT-PCR of the TCR CDR3. TCRdb re-called the multiplex PCR reads with MiXCR, one entry per CDR3 protein. Here the sample spans some 200,000 distinct CDR3 sequences, under 20% being singletons. With V trimmed by 2 bases and J by 7 bases, 5 bases remained unmatched. Germline V lookup: CDR1 MNHEY, CDR2 SMNVEV (reference sequence). The CDR3 is made up of 13 amino acids.

This chain connects TRBV27 to TRBJ2-7; 7 nucleotides agree with TRBD2. The sequence was collected from a man in his forties or fifties with Graves' hyperthyroidism. Specimen: blood. The CDR3 DNA reads as TGTGCCAGCAGTTTAGATGGGGGGGGAGAGCAGTACTTC. It yields the protein CASSLDGGGEQYF.